A selection of T cell receptor beta chains follows, all from one sample in a study of CD8+ T cells in alopecia areata. Libraries were prepared by immunoSEQ multiplex PCR; TCRdb keeps only in-frame clonotypes and omits some of them. The sample lists roughly 150,000 clones, approximately 60% occurring once. The specimen sequenced was CD8+ T cells sorted from blood. Source of these receptors: a human donor in good health. Both conserved end residues are part of each CDR3. D genes are given only for firm matches. Rows give clone size only sometimes, using once, few, many, or a class for an expanded clone.

J | size | D | V | DNA | CDR3
TRBJ2-5 | - | TRBD1 | TRBV29-1 | TGCAGCGTTGAAGATACCCGTTCCTTCCGGACAGGGTCATGGCAGCGGACCCAGTACTTC | CSVEDTRSFRTGSWQRTQYF
TRBJ2-6 | - | - | TRBV5-6 | TGTGCCAGCAGCTCCGGAGGTTCTGGGGCCAACGTCCTGACTTTC | CASSSGGSGANVLTF
TRBJ1-2 | few | TRBD1 | TRBV6-6 | TGTGCCAGCAGCAGGGACAGGCTTGGCTACACCTTC | CASSRDRLGYTF
TRBJ1-5 | - | - | TRBV27 | TGTGCCAGCAGTCCCCGGGAACCAGATAGCAATCAGCCCCAGCATTTT | CASSPREPDSNQPQHF
TRBJ2-3 | - | TRBD2 | TRBV5-1 | TGCGCCAGCAGTTCCGTCGAAGCGGGGGCCACAGATACGCAGTATTTT | CASSSVEAGATDTQYF
TRBJ2-1 | - | - | TRBV27 | TGTGCCAGTACCTCTGGGAATGAGCAGTTCTTC | CASTSGNEQFF
TRBJ2-7 | few | - | TRBV27 | TGTGCCAGCAGTACCCGACAGGACTCAAGCTCCTACGAGCAGTACTTC | CASSTRQDSSSYEQYF
TRBJ1-2 | - | - | TRBV7-9 | TGTGCCAGCAGCGACCGGACGGAGGTAAACTATGGCTACACCTTC | CASSDRTEVNYGYTF
TRBJ2-7 | - | - | TRBV29-1 | TGCAGCGTTGCACACGCTTTACACTCCTACGAGCAGTACTTC | CSVAHALHSYEQYF
TRBJ2-2 | once | TRBD2 | TRBV5-6 | TGTGCCAGCAGCTTGTGGAAACTAGCGGGAGCTTCGAACACCGGGGAGCTGTTTTTT | CASSLWKLAGASNTGELFF
TRBJ2-7 | - | - | TRBV29-1 | TGCAGCGTTGAAGTCACCGGGAACTACGAGCAGTACTTC | CSVEVTGNYEQYF
TRBJ2-7 | - | - | TRBV9 | TGTGCCAGCAGCGGGGGCTGGACCCCCTACGAGCAGTACTTC | CASSGGWTPYEQYF
TRBJ2-3 | - | TRBD1 | TRBV18 | TGTGCCAGCTCGCTGGGACAGGGAATTACAGATACGCAGTATTTT | CASSLGQGITDTQYF
TRBJ2-7 | - | TRBD2 | TRBV27 | TGTGCCAGCAGCTTAGCGGGCGGAGGGTACGAGCAGTACTTC | CASSLAGGGYEQYF
TRBJ2-7 | few | - | TRBV4-1 | TGCGCCAGCAGCCCCCAGGGGTACGAGCAGTACTTC | CASSPQGYEQYF
TRBJ2-5 | - | - | TRBV27 | TGTGCCAGCAGTTTATGGACCGGCCAAGAGACCCAGTACTTC | CASSLWTGQETQYF
TRBJ2-3 | - | - | TRBV9 | TGTGCCAGCAGCGTAGGGGGTGCCTTCACAGATACGCAGTATTTT | CASSVGGAFTDTQYF
TRBJ2-7 | few | - | TRBV5-6 | TGTGCCAGCAGCTCATGGGTGGGAGACAGAAGCTACGAGCAGTACTTC | CASSSWVGDRSYEQYF
TRBJ2-6 | few | - | TRBV14 | TGTGCCAGCAGCCAATTCGTCTCTGGGGCCAACGTCCTGACTTTC | CASSQFVSGANVLTF
TRBJ2-1 | - | - | TRBV27 | TGTGCCAGCAGCCTCAGACCCCCGGGTCCGATAGGCAATGAGCAGTTCTTC | CASSLRPPGPIGNEQFF
TRBJ2-7 | few | TRBD2 | TRBV6-7 | TGTGCCAGCAGTTACAGGTCTAGCGGGAGGGTTAATAACGAGCAGTACTTC | CASSYRSSGRVNNEQYF
TRBJ2-7 | - | - | TRBV4-1 | TGCGCCAGCAGCCAATTCTTATCCTACGAGCAGTACTTC | CASSQFLSYEQYF
TRBJ1-2 | - | - | TRBV6-5 | TGTGCCAGCAGGAACGGGATAAATGGGTACACCTTC | CASRNGINGYTF
TRBJ1-1 | - | - | TRBV29-1 | TGCAGCGTTGAAGGCAGGGCTGGCGAAGCTTTCTTT | CSVEGRAGEAFF
TRBJ1-3 | - | - | TRBV2 | TGTGCCAGCAGTGAAGGTTACCCGGCCTCTGGAAACACCATATATTTT | CASSEGYPASGNTIYF
TRBJ1-2 | few | - | TRBV23-1 | TGCGCCAGGACAGGACGGAGAGACTATGGCTACACCTTC | CARTGRRDYGYTF
TRBJ1-1 | - | - | TRBV27 | TGTGCCAGCAGTCTCCCCGGCCCTGAAGCTTTCTTT | CASSLPGPEAFF
TRBJ2-3 | - | - | TRBV25-1 | TGTGCCAGCAGTGATTGGGGGACCTCCAGTACAGATACGCAGTATTTT | CASSDWGTSSTDTQYF